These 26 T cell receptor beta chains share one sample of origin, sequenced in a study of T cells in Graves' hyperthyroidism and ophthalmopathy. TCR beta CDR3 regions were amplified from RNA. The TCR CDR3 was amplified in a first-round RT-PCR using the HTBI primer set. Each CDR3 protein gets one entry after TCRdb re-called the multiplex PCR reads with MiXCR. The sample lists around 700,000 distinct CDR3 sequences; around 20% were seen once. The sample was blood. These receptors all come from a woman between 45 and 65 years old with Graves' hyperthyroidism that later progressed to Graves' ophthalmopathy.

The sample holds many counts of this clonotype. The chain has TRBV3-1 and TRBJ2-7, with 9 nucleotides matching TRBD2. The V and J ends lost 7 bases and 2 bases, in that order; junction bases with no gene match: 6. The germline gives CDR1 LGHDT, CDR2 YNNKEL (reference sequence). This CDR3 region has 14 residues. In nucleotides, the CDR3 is TGTGCCAGCACCGCGGGACTAGCCACCTACGAGCAGTACTTC. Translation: CASTAGLATYEQYF.

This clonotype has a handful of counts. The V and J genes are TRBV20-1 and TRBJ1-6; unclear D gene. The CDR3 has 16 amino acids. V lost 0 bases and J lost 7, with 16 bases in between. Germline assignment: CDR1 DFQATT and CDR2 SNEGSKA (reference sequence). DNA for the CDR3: TGCAGTGCTAGAGATCTGGTGGGTGTAGACAATTCACCCCTCCACTTT. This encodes CSARDLVGVDNSPLHF.

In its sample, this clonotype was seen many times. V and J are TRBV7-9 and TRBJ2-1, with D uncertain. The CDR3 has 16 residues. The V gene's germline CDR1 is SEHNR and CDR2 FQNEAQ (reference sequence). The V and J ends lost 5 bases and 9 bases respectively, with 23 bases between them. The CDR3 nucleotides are TGTGCCAGCAGCCCCTCGACGGTTAGGGAATCCGGTGAGCAGTTCTTC. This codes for CASSPSTVRESGEQFF.

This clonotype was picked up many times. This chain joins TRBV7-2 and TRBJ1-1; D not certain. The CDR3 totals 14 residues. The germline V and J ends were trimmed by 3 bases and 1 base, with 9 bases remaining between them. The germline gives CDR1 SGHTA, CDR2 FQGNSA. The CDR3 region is CASSLHLANTEAFF. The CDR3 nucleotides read TGTGCCAGCAGCTTGCACCTAGCGAACACTGAAGCTTTCTTT.

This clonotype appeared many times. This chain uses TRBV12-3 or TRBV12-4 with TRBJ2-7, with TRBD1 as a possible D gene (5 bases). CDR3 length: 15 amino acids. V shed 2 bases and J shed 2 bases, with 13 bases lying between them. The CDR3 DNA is TGTGCCAGCAGTTTATTGGGCGACAGCCCCTACGAGCAGTACTTC. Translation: CASSLLGDSPYEQYF.

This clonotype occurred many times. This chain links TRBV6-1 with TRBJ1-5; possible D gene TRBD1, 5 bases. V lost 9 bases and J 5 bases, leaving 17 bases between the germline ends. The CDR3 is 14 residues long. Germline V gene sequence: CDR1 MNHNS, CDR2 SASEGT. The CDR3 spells CASTGTPWDQPQHF. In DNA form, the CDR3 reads TGTGCCAGTACCGGGACCCCGTGGGATCAGCCCCAGCATTTT.

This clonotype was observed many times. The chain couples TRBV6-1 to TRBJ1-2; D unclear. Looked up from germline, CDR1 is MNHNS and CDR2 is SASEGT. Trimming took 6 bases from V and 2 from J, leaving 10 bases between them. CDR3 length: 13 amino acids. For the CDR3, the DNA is TGTGCCAGCAGACAACGGGGAAACTATGGCTACACCTTC. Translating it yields CASRQRGNYGYTF.

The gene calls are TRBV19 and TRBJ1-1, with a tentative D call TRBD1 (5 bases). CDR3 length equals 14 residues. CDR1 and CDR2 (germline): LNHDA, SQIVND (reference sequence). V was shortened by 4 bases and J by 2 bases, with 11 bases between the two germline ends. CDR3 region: CASSTWDENTEAFF. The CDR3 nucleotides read TGTGCCAGTAGTACGTGGGACGAAAACACTGAAGCTTTCTTT.

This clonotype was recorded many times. CDR3 DNA: TGTGCCAGCAGTGCCGCAACGGGACAGGGTCTCTACGAGCAGTACTTC. Translating gives CASSAATGQGLYEQYF. The rearrangement links TRBV2 to TRBJ2-7; the match to TRBD1 covers 9 bases. Germline-derived CDR1 and CDR2 are SNHLY and FYNNEI. With V trimmed by 4 bases and J by 3 bases, 10 bases remained unmatched. The CDR3 contains 16 residues.

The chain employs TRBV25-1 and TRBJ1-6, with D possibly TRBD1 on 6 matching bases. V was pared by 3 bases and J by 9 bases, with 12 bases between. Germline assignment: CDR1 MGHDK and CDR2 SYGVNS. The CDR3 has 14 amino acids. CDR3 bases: TGTGCCAGCAGTGAGAAACAGGGTTCTTCACCCCTCCACTTT. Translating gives CASSEKQGSSPLHF.

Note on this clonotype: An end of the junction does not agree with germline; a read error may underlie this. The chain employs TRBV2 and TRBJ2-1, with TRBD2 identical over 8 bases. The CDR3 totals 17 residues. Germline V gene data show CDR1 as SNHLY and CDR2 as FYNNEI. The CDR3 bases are TGTGCCAGCAACGACCCGGGGGGGGAAAATTACTACAATGGGCAGTTCTTC. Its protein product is CASNDPGGENYYNGQFF.

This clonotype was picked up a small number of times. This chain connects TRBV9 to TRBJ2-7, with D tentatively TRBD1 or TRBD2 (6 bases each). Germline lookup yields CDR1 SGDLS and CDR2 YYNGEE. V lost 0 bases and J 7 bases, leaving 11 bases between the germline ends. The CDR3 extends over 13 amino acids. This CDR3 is CASSVGGGLEQYF. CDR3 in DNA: TGTGCCAGCAGCGTAGGAGGGGGGCTGGAGCAGTACTTC. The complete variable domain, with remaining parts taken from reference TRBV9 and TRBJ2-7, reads DSGVTQTPKHLITATGQRVTLRCSPRSGDLSVYWYQQSLDQGLQFLIQYYNGEERAKGNILERFSAQQFPDLHSELNLSSLELGDSALYFCASSVGGGLEQYFGPGTRLTVT.

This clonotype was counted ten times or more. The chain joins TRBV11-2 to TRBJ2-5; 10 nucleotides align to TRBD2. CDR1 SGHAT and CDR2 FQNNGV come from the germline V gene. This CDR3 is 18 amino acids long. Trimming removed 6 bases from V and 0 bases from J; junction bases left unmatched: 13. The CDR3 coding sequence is TGTGCCAGCAGTCATGTAGCGGGGGGACCTCCGGACCAAGAGACCCAGTACTTC. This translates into CASSHVAGGPPDQETQYF.

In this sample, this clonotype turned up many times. The CDR3 region is CASSLSVGGKDGYTF. The CDR3 DNA follows: TGTGCCAGCAGCTTATCGGTCGGAGGGAAAGATGGCTACACCTTC. The rearrangement uses TRBV7-2 and TRBJ1-2; D call uncertain. V was clipped by 2 bases and J by 6 bases, with 16 bases between them. Germline V lookup: CDR1 SGHTA, CDR2 FQGNSA. CDR3 size: 15 residues.

The CDR3 region is CSARGTSFGANVLTF. As DNA, the CDR3 is TGCAGTGCTAGAGGGACGAGCTTTGGGGCCAACGTCCTGACTTTC. The chain links TRBV20-1 to TRBJ2-6; no clear D. Germline loops: CDR1 DFQATT, CDR2 SNEGSKA (reference sequence). CDR3 length: 15 amino acids. V lost 1 base to trimming and J lost 3 bases, with 10 bases between them.

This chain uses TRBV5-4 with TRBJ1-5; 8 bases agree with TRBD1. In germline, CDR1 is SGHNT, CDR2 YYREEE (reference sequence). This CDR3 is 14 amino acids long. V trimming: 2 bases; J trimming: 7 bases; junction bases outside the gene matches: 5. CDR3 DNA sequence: TGTGCCAGCAGCTTCGACAGGGGAAGACAGCCCCAGCATTTT. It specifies CASSFDRGRQPQHF. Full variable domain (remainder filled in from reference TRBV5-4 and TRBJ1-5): ETGVTQSPTHLIKTRGQQVTLRCSSQSGHNTVSWYQQALGQGPQFIFQYYREEENGRGNFPPRFSGLQFPNYSSELNVNALELDDSALYLCASSFDRGRQPQHFGDGTRLSIL.

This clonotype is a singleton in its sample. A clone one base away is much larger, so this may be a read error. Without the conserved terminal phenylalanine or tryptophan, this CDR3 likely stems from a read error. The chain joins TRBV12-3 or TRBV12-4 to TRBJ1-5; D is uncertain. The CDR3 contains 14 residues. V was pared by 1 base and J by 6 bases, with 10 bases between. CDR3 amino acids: CASSLERVPQPQHL. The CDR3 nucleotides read TGTGCCAGCAGTTTAGAGAGGGTTCCTCAGCCCCAGCATCTT.

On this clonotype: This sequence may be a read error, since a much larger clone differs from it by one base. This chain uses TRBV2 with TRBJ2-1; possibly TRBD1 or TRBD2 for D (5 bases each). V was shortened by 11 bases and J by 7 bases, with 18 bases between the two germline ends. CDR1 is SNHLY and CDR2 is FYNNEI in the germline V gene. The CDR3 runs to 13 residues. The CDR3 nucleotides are TGTGCCGAGGGGTTTTCGGCGTCAAATGAGCAGTTCTTC. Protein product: CAEGFSASNEQFF.

The CDR3 protein is CSGSTLSYEQYF. CDR3 sequence (DNA): TGCAGTGGTAGTACTCTCTCCTACGAGCAGTACTTC. V usage is TRBV20-1 and J usage is TRBJ2-7, with no clear D. The CDR3 totals 12 residues. The germline CDR1 and CDR2 sequences are DFQATT and SNEGSKA (reference sequence). V was cut by 7 bases and J by 0 bases, with 10 bases left in between.

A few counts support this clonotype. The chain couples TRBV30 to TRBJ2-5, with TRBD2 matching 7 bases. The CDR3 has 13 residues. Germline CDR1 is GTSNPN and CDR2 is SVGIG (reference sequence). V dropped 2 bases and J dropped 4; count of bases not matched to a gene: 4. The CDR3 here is CAWSTGGRETQYF. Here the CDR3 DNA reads TGTGCCTGGAGTACCGGCGGGAGAGAGACCCAGTACTTC. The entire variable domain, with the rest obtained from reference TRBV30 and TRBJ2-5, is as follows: SQTIHQWPATLVQPVGSPLSLECTVEGTSNPNLYWYRQAAGRGLQLLFYSVGIGQISSEVPQNLSASRPQDRQFILSSKKLLLSDSGFYLCAWSTGGRETQYFGPGTRLLVL.

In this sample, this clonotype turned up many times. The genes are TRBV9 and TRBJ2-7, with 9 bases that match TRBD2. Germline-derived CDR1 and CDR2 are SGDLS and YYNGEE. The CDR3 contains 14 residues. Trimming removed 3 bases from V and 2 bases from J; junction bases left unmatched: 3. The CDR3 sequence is CASSASGATYEQYF. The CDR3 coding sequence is TGTGCCAGCAGCGCTAGCGGGGCAACCTACGAGCAGTACTTC. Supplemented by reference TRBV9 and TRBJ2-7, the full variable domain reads DSGVTQTPKHLITATGQRVTLRCSPRSGDLSVYWYQQSLDQGLQFLIQYYNGEERAKGNILERFSAQQFPDLHSELNLSSLELGDSALYFCASSASGATYEQYFGPGTRLTVT.

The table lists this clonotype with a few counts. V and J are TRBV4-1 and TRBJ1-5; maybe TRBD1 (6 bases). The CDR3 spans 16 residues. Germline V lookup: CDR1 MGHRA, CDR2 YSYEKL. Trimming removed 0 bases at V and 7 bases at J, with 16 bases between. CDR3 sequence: CASSQEGAGDGQPQHF. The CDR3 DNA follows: TGCGCCAGCAGCCAAGAGGGGGCAGGGGATGGCCAGCCCCAGCATTTT.

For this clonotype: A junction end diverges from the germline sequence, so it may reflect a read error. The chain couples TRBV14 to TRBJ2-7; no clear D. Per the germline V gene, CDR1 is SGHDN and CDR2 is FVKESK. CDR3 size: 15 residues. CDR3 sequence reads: CASSQVDRASCEQYF. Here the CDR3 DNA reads TGTGCCAGTAGCCAAGTGGACCGAGCCTCCTGCGAGCAGTACTTC.

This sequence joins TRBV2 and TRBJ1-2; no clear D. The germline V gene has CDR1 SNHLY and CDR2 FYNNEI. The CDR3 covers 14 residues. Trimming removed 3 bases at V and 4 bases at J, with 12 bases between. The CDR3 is CASSDLGNGYGYTF. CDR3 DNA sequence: TGTGCCAGCAGTGATCTTGGGAATGGCTATGGCTACACCTTC.

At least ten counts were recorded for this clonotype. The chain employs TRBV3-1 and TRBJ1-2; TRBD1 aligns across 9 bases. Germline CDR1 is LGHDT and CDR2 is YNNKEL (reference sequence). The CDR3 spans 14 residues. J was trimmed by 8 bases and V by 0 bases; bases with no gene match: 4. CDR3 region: CASSQDTGGRGYTF. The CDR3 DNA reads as TGTGCCAGCAGCCAAGATACAGGGGGCAGGGGCTACACCTTC.

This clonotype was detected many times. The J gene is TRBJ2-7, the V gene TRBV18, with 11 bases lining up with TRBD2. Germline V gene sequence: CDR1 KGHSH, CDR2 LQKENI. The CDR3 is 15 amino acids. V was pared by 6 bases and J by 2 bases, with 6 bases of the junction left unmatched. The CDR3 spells CASSHTGLAAYEQYF. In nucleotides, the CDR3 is TGTGCCAGCTCTCATACGGGACTAGCGGCCTACGAGCAGTACTTC.